This T cell receptor beta chain stems from a study of cytomegalovirus exposure and HLA in healthy donors. PCR used 60 Vbeta primers and 13 Jbeta primers. TCRdb's copy holds only in-frame clones and misses some; the assay was immunoSEQ multiplex PCR. The table records 100,000 to 130,000 clones, about 85% of them present only once. The junction had 7 bases not matched to a gene; V was cut back by 5 bases and J by 8 bases. This CDR3 spans 14 amino acids. The germline V gene has CDR1 MGHDK and CDR2 SYGVNS. The V and J genes are TRBV25-1 and TRBJ2-1, with 9 bases lining up with TRBD2. This TCR was sampled from a man aged 25 to 40 in good health and CMV-seronegative. The sample taken for sequencing was PBMCs. The DNA of the CDR3 is TGTGCCAGCAGTTTAGCGGGAGAAATTGATGAGCAGTTCTTC. Translated, it gives CASSLAGEIDEQFF.